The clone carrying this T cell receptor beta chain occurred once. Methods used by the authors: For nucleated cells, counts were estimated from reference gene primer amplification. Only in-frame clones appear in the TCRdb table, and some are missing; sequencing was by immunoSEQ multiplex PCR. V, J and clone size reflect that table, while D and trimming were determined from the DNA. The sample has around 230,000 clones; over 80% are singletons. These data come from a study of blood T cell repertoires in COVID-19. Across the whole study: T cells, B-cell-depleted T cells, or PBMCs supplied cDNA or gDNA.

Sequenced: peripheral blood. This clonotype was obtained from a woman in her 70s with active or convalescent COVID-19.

This CDR3 is CASRRDNTEAFF. CDR3 DNA: TGTGCCAGCAGGCGGGACAACACTGAAGCTTTCTTT. The J gene is TRBJ1-1, the V gene TRBV7-2; TRBD1 is a possible D gene (5 bases). The CDR3 is 12 residues long. Germline V CDR1 and CDR2: SGHTA, FQGNSA. Trimming took 6 bases from V and 2 from J, leaving 7 bases between them.